This is a list of T cell receptor beta chains from one sample in a study of cytomegalovirus exposure and HLA in healthy donors. The assay was immunoSEQ multiplex PCR, and TCRdb's table has in-frame clones only and misses some. The table lists about 140,000 clones, almost 85% of them singletons. What was sequenced was PBMCs. These receptors came from a man aged 18 to 29 in good health and CMV-seropositive. Both conserved end residues are part of each CDR3. The D gene is left open where the match is weak. Clone size is shown for a subset of rows, as once, few, many or a class of expanded clone.

d_call	j_call	v_call	clone_size	cdr3_aa	cdr3_nt
TRBD1	TRBJ2-1	TRBV4-1	.	CASSPTGQGAGEQFF	TGCGCCAGCAGCCCTACTGGGCAGGGGGCCGGTGAGCAGTTCTTC
.	TRBJ1-4	TRBV7-8	.	CASSLVTWSNEKLFF	TGTGCCAGCAGCTTAGTGACGTGGAGTAATGAAAAACTGTTTTTT
.	TRBJ2-3	TRBV19	.	CASSPGINTDTQYF	TGTGCCAGTAGTCCAGGAATAAACACAGATACGCAGTATTTT
TRBD1	TRBJ1-1	TRBV19	few	CASSIRTGAEAFF	TGTGCCAGTAGTATCCGGACAGGGGCCGAAGCTTTCTTT
.	TRBJ1-2	TRBV28	.	CASSLSLVNGGQGGYTF	TGTGCCAGCAGTTTATCGCTCGTCAACGGGGGGCAAGGGGGCTACACCTTC
TRBD2	TRBJ2-7	TRBV11-2	once	CASSQTSGYYEQYF	TGTGCCAGCAGCCAAACTAGCGGATACTACGAGCAGTACTTC
.	TRBJ1-2	TRBV6-5	.	CASTPSGNGYTF	TGTGCCAGCACCCCCTCAGGGAATGGCTACACCTTC
.	TRBJ2-3	TRBV9	few	CASSVGRVNTDTQYF	TGTGCCAGCAGCGTAGGCAGGGTTAACACAGATACGCAGTATTTT
.	TRBJ1-1	TRBV5-1	.	CASSLGGAGTEAFF	TGCGCCAGCAGCTTGGGGGGTGCGGGCACTGAAGCTTTCTTT
.	TRBJ2-1	TRBV19	once	CASSSGGAYNEQFF	TGTGCCAGTAGTTCCGGGGGAGCCTACAATGAGCAGTTCTTC
TRBD2	TRBJ2-5	TRBV10-1	.	CASSPGTSGRFQETQYF	TGCGCCAGCAGTCCGGGGACTAGCGGGAGATTCCAAGAGACCCAGTACTTC
TRBD2	TRBJ2-3	TRBV11-2	.	CASSLVAGGRADTQYF	TGTGCCAGCAGCTTAGTAGCGGGAGGGCGTGCAGATACGCAGTATTTT
TRBD1	TRBJ2-2	TRBV6-5	.	CASSDRGNTGELFF	TGTGCCAGCAGCGACAGGGGAAACACCGGGGAGCTGTTTTTT
TRBD2	TRBJ2-7	TRBV4-1	.	CASSFAAAGAYEQYF	TGCGCCAGCAGCTTTGCGGCAGCGGGAGCCTACGAGCAGTACTTC
.	TRBJ2-3	TRBV4-1	.	CASSQAPADTQYF	TGCGCCAGCAGCCAAGCACCGGCAGATACGCAGTATTTT
.	TRBJ1-1	TRBV7-9	.	CASSLSSGMNTEAFF	TGTGCCAGCAGCTTATCTTCAGGGATGAACACTGAAGCTTTCTTT
TRBD2	TRBJ2-1	TRBV25-1	once	CAHSGGNEQFF	TGTGCCCACTCGGGGGGGAATGAGCAGTTCTTC
TRBD1	TRBJ1-3	TRBV9	.	CASSVGGTAGNTIYF	TGTGCCAGCAGCGTTGGGGGGACAGCTGGAAACACCATATATTTT
TRBD1	TRBJ2-7	TRBV7-8	.	CASSSPTGPTAYEQYF	TGTGCCAGCAGCTCTCCGACAGGGCCGACAGCCTACGAGCAGTACTTC